This TCR beta chain was found in a study of T cell responses to AZD1222 COVID-19 vaccine. Looked up from germline, CDR1 is MNHEY and CDR2 is SMNVEV (reference sequence). CDR3 size: 16 residues. V dropped 0 bases and J dropped 0 bases, with 12 bases sitting between them. Profiling relied on immunoSEQ multiplex PCR, and the TCRdb table lists in-frame clones only, not all of them. The data hold about 100,000 clones, with around 94% observed a single time. Study-wide results and limits: With two AZD1222 doses given, Spike-specific TCR breadth and depth both rose. Clonal diversity may have been underestimated in mostly white British donors.

As to this clone: Its antigen is not known.

This TCR was recovered from an adult in good health. The specimen comprised peripheral blood, sampled on day 0 of AZD1222 vaccination. J is TRBJ2-7 and V is TRBV27; D not certain. The CDR3 region is CASSLSGSGGSYEQYF. CDR3 coding DNA: TGTGCCAGCAGTTTATCAGGCTCGGGCGGCTCCTACGAGCAGTACTTC.